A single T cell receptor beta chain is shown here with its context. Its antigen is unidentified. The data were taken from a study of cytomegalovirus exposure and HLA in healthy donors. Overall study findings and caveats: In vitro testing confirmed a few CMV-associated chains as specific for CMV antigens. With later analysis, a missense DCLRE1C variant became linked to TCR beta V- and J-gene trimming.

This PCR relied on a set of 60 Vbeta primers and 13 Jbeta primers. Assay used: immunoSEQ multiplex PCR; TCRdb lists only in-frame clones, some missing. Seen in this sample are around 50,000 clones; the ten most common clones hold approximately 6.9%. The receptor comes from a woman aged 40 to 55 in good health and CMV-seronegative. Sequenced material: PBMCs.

DNA of the CDR3: TGTGCCAGCAGCTTAGTCGAGGGGGCGAGGTGGTACACCTTC. This gives the protein CASSLVEGARWYTF. The chain is built from TRBV7-6 and TRBJ1-2, with 7 positions matching TRBD1. V lost 1 base, J lost 11 bases, and 10 bases stayed unmatched. CDR3 length: 14 residues. Per the germline V gene, CDR1 is SGHVS and CDR2 is FNYEAQ.